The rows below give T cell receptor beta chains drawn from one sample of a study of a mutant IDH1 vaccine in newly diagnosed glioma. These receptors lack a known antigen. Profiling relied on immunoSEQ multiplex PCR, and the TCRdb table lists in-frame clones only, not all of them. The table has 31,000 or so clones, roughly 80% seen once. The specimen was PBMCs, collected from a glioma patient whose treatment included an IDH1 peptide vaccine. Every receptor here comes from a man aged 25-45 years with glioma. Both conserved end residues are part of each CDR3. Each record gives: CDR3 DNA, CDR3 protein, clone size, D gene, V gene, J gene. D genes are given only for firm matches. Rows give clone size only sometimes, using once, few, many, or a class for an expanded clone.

CDR3nt: TGTGCCAGTCTTGAGGGGTCCACAGATACGCAGTATTTT
CDR3aa: CASLEGSTDTQYF
abundance: NA
d_gene: NA
v_gene: TRBV25-1
j_gene: TRBJ2-3

CDR3nt: TGCAGCGCATCCACCGCGGGAGCCGCTGAAGCTTTCTTT
CDR3aa: CSASTAGAAEAFF
abundance: NA
d_gene: NA
v_gene: TRBV29-1
j_gene: TRBJ1-1

CDR3nt: TGTGCCAGCAGAGCTCGCCAGGGGGCTGGTGAAAAACTGTTTTTT
CDR3aa: CASRARQGAGEKLFF
abundance: NA
d_gene: TRBD1
v_gene: TRBV6-1
j_gene: TRBJ1-4

CDR3nt: TGTGCCAGCAGTTTATCGCCTGCAGGGGATGGGGAGCTGTTTTTT
CDR3aa: CASSLSPAGDGELFF
abundance: NA
d_gene: NA
v_gene: TRBV27
j_gene: TRBJ2-2

CDR3nt: TGTGCCAGCAGCCAAGATCTGGAAGGTGATAACACCGGGGAGCTGTTTTTT
CDR3aa: CASSQDLEGDNTGELFF
abundance: NA
d_gene: NA
v_gene: TRBV14
j_gene: TRBJ2-2

CDR3nt: TGTGCCAGCAGTTACTCCGGGCCTCTGAACACTGAAGCTTTCTTT
CDR3aa: CASSYSGPLNTEAFF
abundance: NA
d_gene: NA
v_gene: TRBV6-6
j_gene: TRBJ1-1

CDR3nt: TGCGCCAGCAGCTTGCAACAGCAAGAGACCCAGTACTTC
CDR3aa: CASSLQQQETQYF
abundance: NA
d_gene: NA
v_gene: TRBV5-1
j_gene: TRBJ2-5

CDR3nt: TGCAGCGTTGGGAGTGGACAGCACTACGAGCAGTACTTC
CDR3aa: CSVGSGQHYEQYF
abundance: NA
d_gene: NA
v_gene: TRBV29-1
j_gene: TRBJ2-7

CDR3nt: TGTGCCAGCAGCAGGGACAGGAGCTCCTACGAGCAGTACTTC
CDR3aa: CASSRDRSSYEQYF
abundance: NA
d_gene: TRBD1
v_gene: TRBV5-4
j_gene: TRBJ2-7

CDR3nt: TGTGCCAGCAGTTACAGGGGAGAGAACACTGAAGCTTTCTTT
CDR3aa: CASSYRGENTEAFF
abundance: NA
d_gene: NA
v_gene: TRBV6-5
j_gene: TRBJ1-1

CDR3nt: TGTGCCAGTAGTATGCGACAGGCAGGCCAAGAGACCCAGTACTTC
CDR3aa: CASSMRQAGQETQYF
abundance: NA
d_gene: NA
v_gene: TRBV19
j_gene: TRBJ2-5

CDR3nt: TGCGCCAGCAGCCCCTTTGGAGGGATAAGGGGCTACACCTTC
CDR3aa: CASSPFGGIRGYTF
abundance: NA
d_gene: NA
v_gene: TRBV4-1
j_gene: TRBJ1-2

CDR3nt: TGTGCCAGCCGGGACAGGGGGGGTGAAAAACTGTTTTTT
CDR3aa: CASRDRGGEKLFF
abundance: NA
d_gene: TRBD1
v_gene: TRBV5-4
j_gene: TRBJ1-4

CDR3nt: TGTGCCAGCAGCTTAAGGCCCGGGACGGATAACACCGGGGAGCTGTTTTTT
CDR3aa: CASSLRPGTDNTGELFF
abundance: NA
d_gene: NA
v_gene: TRBV5-5
j_gene: TRBJ2-2

CDR3nt: TGTGCCAGCAGCTTTAACTCCGGGGCAGATGAAAAACTGTTTTTT
CDR3aa: CASSFNSGADEKLFF
abundance: NA
d_gene: NA
v_gene: TRBV7-9
j_gene: TRBJ1-4

CDR3nt: TGCAGCGTTGAAAGGACAAATACCTACAATGAGCAGTTCTTC
CDR3aa: CSVERTNTYNEQFF
abundance: NA
d_gene: NA
v_gene: TRBV29-1
j_gene: TRBJ2-1

CDR3nt: TGTGCCAGTAGTATCGAATTGGGGACAGGGGCCTCCTACGAGCAGTACTTC
CDR3aa: CASSIELGTGASYEQYF
abundance: NA
d_gene: TRBD1
v_gene: TRBV19
j_gene: TRBJ2-7

CDR3nt: TGTGCCAGCTCTCAGTACACTGAAGCTTTCTTT
CDR3aa: CASSQYTEAFF
abundance: NA
d_gene: NA
v_gene: TRBV18
j_gene: TRBJ1-1

CDR3nt: TGTGCCAGTAGTACCCTCGTCAGTAGCCGGAACCGACAGGGCGTGAACACTGAAGCTTTCTTT
CDR3aa: CASSTLVSSRNRQGVNTEAFF
abundance: NA
d_gene: TRBD1
v_gene: TRBV19
j_gene: TRBJ1-1

CDR3nt: TGTGCCAGCACCCCTCTAGGCAGGGTATCCAATGAGCAGTTCTTC
CDR3aa: CASTPLGRVSNEQFF
abundance: NA
d_gene: NA
v_gene: TRBV6-1
j_gene: TRBJ2-1

CDR3nt: TGTGCCAGCAGCTTAACGGACTATGGCTACACCTTC
CDR3aa: CASSLTDYGYTF
abundance: NA
d_gene: NA
v_gene: TRBV13
j_gene: TRBJ1-2

CDR3nt: TGTGCCAGCAGCTTAAACCGGGACAGTTCCTACGAGCAGTACTTC
CDR3aa: CASSLNRDSSYEQYF
abundance: NA
d_gene: TRBD1
v_gene: TRBV7-2
j_gene: TRBJ2-7

CDR3nt: TGTGCCAGTAGTATCCCCGGAGAGGGAGCTTTCTTT
CDR3aa: CASSIPGEGAFF
abundance: NA
d_gene: NA
v_gene: TRBV19
j_gene: TRBJ1-1

CDR3nt: TGTGCCAGCAGCCCCCTTGACCTATCGATGGCGGATACGCAGTATTTT
CDR3aa: CASSPLDLSMADTQYF
abundance: NA
d_gene: NA
v_gene: TRBV7-9
j_gene: TRBJ2-3

CDR3nt: TGCAGCGTTGCGGTCGGGACAAACTATGGCTACACCTTC
CDR3aa: CSVAVGTNYGYTF
abundance: NA
d_gene: NA
v_gene: TRBV29-1
j_gene: TRBJ1-2

CDR3nt: TGTGCCAGCAGTACCCCAGAGACCCAGTACTTC
CDR3aa: CASSTPETQYF
abundance: NA
d_gene: NA
v_gene: TRBV6-5
j_gene: TRBJ2-5

CDR3nt: TGTGCCAGCAGTGAATCCTTTATAGGGGACCTCAATGAGCAGTTCTTC
CDR3aa: CASSESFIGDLNEQFF
abundance: NA
d_gene: NA
v_gene: TRBV6-1
j_gene: TRBJ2-1

CDR3nt: TGTGCCAGCAGCTCCTTCCCGGGACAGGGGTCGGACTATGGCTACACCTTC
CDR3aa: CASSSFPGQGSDYGYTF
abundance: few
d_gene: TRBD1
v_gene: TRBV5-4
j_gene: TRBJ1-2

CDR3nt: TGCGCCAGCAGCGTGGACCAAACCACCGGGGAGCTGTTTTTT
CDR3aa: CASSVDQTTGELFF
abundance: once
d_gene: NA
v_gene: TRBV5-1
j_gene: TRBJ2-2

CDR3nt: TGTGCCAGCAGTGCCCTTATGGCCCAGTACTTC
CDR3aa: CASSALMAQYF
abundance: NA
d_gene: NA
v_gene: TRBV6-6
j_gene: TRBJ2-5

CDR3nt: TGTGCCATCAGTGGGGACAGGAGCTCCTACGAGCAGTACTTC
CDR3aa: CAISGDRSSYEQYF
abundance: NA
d_gene: TRBD1
v_gene: TRBV10-3
j_gene: TRBJ2-7

CDR3nt: TGTGCCAGCAGCCCCGGACAGGGAAGCACTGAAGCTTTCTTT
CDR3aa: CASSPGQGSTEAFF
abundance: NA
d_gene: TRBD1
v_gene: TRBV11-3
j_gene: TRBJ1-1

CDR3nt: TGTGCCAGCAGCTCCCTAGCGGGAGGTTTAGGGAACAATGAGCAGTTCTTC
CDR3aa: CASSSLAGGLGNNEQFF
abundance: NA
d_gene: TRBD2
v_gene: TRBV5-4
j_gene: TRBJ2-1

CDR3nt: TGTGCCAGCAGCGTAGCTACGAAGACTAGCGGGAGGGCAGGGGGTGAGCAGTTCTTC
CDR3aa: CASSVATKTSGRAGGEQFF
abundance: NA
d_gene: TRBD2
v_gene: TRBV9
j_gene: TRBJ2-1

CDR3nt: TGTGCCAGCAGTTTACAGGATCTGAACACTGAAGCTTTCTTT
CDR3aa: CASSLQDLNTEAFF
abundance: NA
d_gene: NA
v_gene: TRBV27
j_gene: TRBJ1-1

CDR3nt: TGTGCCAGCAGCCGCCGGGACGGTCCGATGAACACTGAAGCTTTCTTT
CDR3aa: CASSRRDGPMNTEAFF
abundance: medium-sized
d_gene: NA
v_gene: TRBV6-6
j_gene: TRBJ1-1

CDR3nt: TGCGCCAGCAGCCGATCAATGACAGGAAACGGTGCCTACGAGCAGTACTTC
CDR3aa: CASSRSMTGNGAYEQYF
abundance: NA
d_gene: NA
v_gene: TRBV5-1
j_gene: TRBJ2-7

CDR3nt: TGTGCCAGCAGTGAAGGGCAGCCCTATCAGCCCCAGCATTTT
CDR3aa: CASSEGQPYQPQHF
abundance: NA
d_gene: NA
v_gene: TRBV6-1
j_gene: TRBJ1-5

CDR3nt: TGTGCCAGCAGCATTTCGGGACACTCAACCTATGGCTACACCTTC
CDR3aa: CASSISGHSTYGYTF
abundance: NA
d_gene: NA
v_gene: TRBV7-2
j_gene: TRBJ1-2

CDR3nt: TGTGCCAGCAGCTTAGTCAGGGGGCATTTAGACGAGCAGTACTTC
CDR3aa: CASSLVRGHLDEQYF
abundance: NA
d_gene: TRBD1
v_gene: TRBV7-2
j_gene: TRBJ2-7

CDR3nt: TGTGCCAGCAGCTTAGAAGCCGGAATGAACACTGAAGCTTTCTTT
CDR3aa: CASSLEAGMNTEAFF
abundance: once
d_gene: NA
v_gene: TRBV7-9
j_gene: TRBJ1-1

CDR3nt: TGTGCCAGCAGCTTAACGAAAGCGGGGCCGGGGACCGGGGAGCTGTTTTTT
CDR3aa: CASSLTKAGPGTGELFF
abundance: few
d_gene: TRBD2
v_gene: TRBV7-3
j_gene: TRBJ2-2

CDR3nt: TGTGCCAGCAGTGATGCGGGTTCCTACGAGCAGTACTTC
CDR3aa: CASSDAGSYEQYF
abundance: NA
d_gene: NA
v_gene: TRBV2
j_gene: TRBJ2-7

CDR3nt: TGTGCCAGCAGCCAACAGAGGGTCAAAAACATTCAGTACTTC
CDR3aa: CASSQQRVKNIQYF
abundance: NA
d_gene: NA
v_gene: TRBV7-9
j_gene: TRBJ2-4

CDR3nt: TGTGCCAGCAACCCCCGGACAGGGGCCTACAATGAGCAGTTCTTC
CDR3aa: CASNPRTGAYNEQFF
abundance: NA
d_gene: TRBD1
v_gene: TRBV6-5
j_gene: TRBJ2-1

CDR3nt: TGTGCCAGCAGTTCTGGAGAGGGTAATTCACCCCTCCACTTT
CDR3aa: CASSSGEGNSPLHF
abundance: NA
d_gene: NA
v_gene: TRBV27
j_gene: TRBJ1-6

CDR3nt: TGCGCCAGCGTCGGACTTTTAGACGGGGAGCTGTTTTTT
CDR3aa: CASVGLLDGELFF
abundance: NA
d_gene: NA
v_gene: TRBV5-1
j_gene: TRBJ2-2

CDR3nt: TGTGCCAGCAGCCAAGACACCCCTAGCGGGGCGAGCGGGGAGCTGTTTTTT
CDR3aa: CASSQDTPSGASGELFF
abundance: NA
d_gene: TRBD2
v_gene: TRBV4-2
j_gene: TRBJ2-2